One sample yielded the 20 T cell receptor beta chains listed below, sequenced in a study of blood T cell repertoires in COVID-19. This table comes from immunoSEQ multiplex PCR, and its TCRdb copy is limited to in-frame clones, with some not included. The sample shows fewer than 300,000 clones, 70% to 90% of them seen only once. Source material: PBMCs or T cells enriched from blood (not recorded which). Receptors originate from a woman aged 25 to 45 who had recovered from COVID-19.

The V call is TRBV6-5, the J call TRBJ1-2; 8 bases align to TRBD1. Per the germline V gene, CDR1 is MNHEY and CDR2 is SVGAGI. V was clipped by 4 bases and J by 4 bases; unmatched bases: 5. The CDR3 is 14 residues long. The CDR3 DNA sequence: TGTGCCAGCAGTTTGGGGACAGGAACCTATGGCTACACCTTC. Residues: CASSLGTGTYGYTF.

The chain links TRBV28 to TRBJ2-7; the match to TRBD1 covers 9 bases. Germline CDR1 and CDR2: MDHEN and SYDVKM. This CDR3 comprises 16 residues. The V segment lost 3 bases and the J segment 2 bases; nucleotides outside the gene matches: 8. The CDR3 DNA sequence: TGTGCCAGCAGTTTCCCACCGGGACAGGGCACCTACGAGCAGTACTTC. Amino acid sequence: CASSFPPGQGTYEQYF.

The chain is built from TRBV11-2 and TRBJ1-3; D is unresolved. CDR3 size: 15 residues. Germline loops: CDR1 SGHAT, CDR2 FQNNGV. Trimming cost V 5 bases and J 1 base, with 12 bases left between them. CDR3 DNA: TGTGCCAGCAGCGTCGACCCAGGTTCTGGAAACACCATATATTTT. Translating it yields CASSVDPGSGNTIYF.

This chain links TRBV25-1 with TRBJ2-7; 7 nucleotides match TRBD1. Germline assignment: CDR1 MGHDK and CDR2 SYGVNS. V was clipped by 4 bases and J by 0 bases; unmatched bases: 15. CDR3 length: 18 residues. CDR3 in amino acids: CASSALGLRDSLSYEQYF. For the CDR3, the DNA is TGTGCCAGCAGTGCCCTAGGACTCCGGGACAGCCTCTCCTACGAGCAGTACTTC.

The V gene is TRBV21-1, the J gene TRBJ2-7; the table names TRBD1, a call not compared with the DNA. TRBV21-1 is marked as a pseudogene. This CDR3 has 13 amino acids. As DNA, the CDR3 is TGTGCCAGCTTCCGGACAGGGCCCTACGAGCAGTACTTC. Its translation is CASFRTGPYEQYF.

V is TRBV5-1 and J is TRBJ1-2; 7 nucleotides align to TRBD1. The CDR3 contains 13 residues. Per germline, CDR1 SGHRS and CDR2 YFSETQ. The V and J ends lost 3 bases and 8 bases, in that order; junction bases with no gene match: 7. Here the CDR3 reads CASSSVGGLGYTF. DNA of the CDR3: TGCGCCAGCAGCTCCGTAGGGGGCCTGGGCTACACCTTC.

The chain combines TRBV6-5 with TRBJ2-2, with D perhaps TRBD2 (5 bases). Trimming removed 7 bases from V and 4 bases from J, with 13 bases in between. The CDR3 is made up of 14 amino acids. CDR1 and CDR2 from the germline V gene are MNHEY and SVGAGI. The DNA of the CDR3 is TGTGCCAGCAATAGAGGGTGGGGCACCGGGGAGCTGTTTTTT. Amino acids: CASNRGWGTGELFF.

This CDR3 reads CASFKDRSYNSPLHF. As DNA, the CDR3 is TGTGCCAGCTTTAAAGACAGGTCCTATAATTCACCCCTCCACTTT. The chain carries TRBV28 and TRBJ1-6; TRBD1 is a possible D gene (6 bases). Between the trimmed V and J ends, which lost 8 bases and 1 base, there was a span of 12 bases. This CDR3 has 15 residues. Germline V gene data show CDR1 as MDHEN and CDR2 as SYDVKM.

J is TRBJ1-2 and V is TRBV4-1; 10 bases are shared with TRBD1. There are 15 residues in the CDR3. Trimming took 0 bases from V and 5 from J; bases not matched to a gene: 3. Germline loops: CDR1 MGHRA, CDR2 YSYEKL. The CDR3 DNA is TGCGCCAGCAGCCAAGAGGGGACAGGGGAGTATGGCTACACCTTC. This sequence encodes CASSQEGTGEYGYTF.

The chain has TRBV19 and TRBJ2-2; tentatively, D is TRBD1 (6 bases). The germline CDR1 and CDR2 sequences are LNHDA and SQIVND (reference sequence). V was pared by 8 bases and J by 0 bases, with 10 bases between. The CDR3 length is 14 residues. The CDR3 nucleotides read TGTGCCAGTGGGTGGGGGCCGAACACCGGGGAGCTGTTTTTT. This encodes CASGWGPNTGELFF.

The rearrangement joins TRBV24-1 to TRBJ1-2, with 7 bases fitting TRBD1. The CDR3 is 15 residues long. Germline lookup yields CDR1 KGHDR and CDR2 SFDVKD. V lost 4 bases and J lost 4; bases outside the gene matches: 8. The CDR3 loop is CATSDAGTAIYGYTF. The CDR3 DNA reads as TGTGCCACCAGTGACGCCGGGACAGCCATCTATGGCTACACCTTC.

This chain joins TRBV19 and TRBJ2-1; D is perhaps TRBD1 (6 bases). The CDR3 has 15 amino acids. V was pared by 8 bases and J by 7 bases, with 21 bases between. Germline-derived CDR1 and CDR2 are LNHDA and SQIVND (reference sequence). CDR3 DNA: TGTGCCAGTCGGGTCGAGACAGGTACATTTAATGAGCAGTTCTTC. This encodes CASRVETGTFNEQFF.

V and J are TRBV7-2 and TRBJ2-5; TRBD2 might be the D (6 bases). This CDR3 is built from 14 residues. The V end lost 4 bases, the J end lost 2 bases, and 11 bases lay between the germline ends. Germline CDR1 reads SGHTA; CDR2 reads FQGNSA. CDR3 nucleotide sequence: TGTGCCAGCAGCTCTCCGGGGAGGCAAGAGACCCAGTACTTC. This gives the protein CASSSPGRQETQYF. Drawing the rest from reference TRBV7-2 and TRBJ2-5, the complete variable domain is GAGVSQSPSNKVTEKGKDVELRCDPISGHTALYWYRQSLGQGLEFLIYFQGNSAPDKSGLPSDRFSAERTGGSVSTLTIQRTQQEDSAVYLCASSSPGRQETQYFGPGTRLLVL.

CDR3 protein: CASSSPGLRTGELFF. The CDR3 DNA reads TGCGCCAGCAGCTCTCCGGGACTACGCACCGGGGAGCTGTTTTTT. The V call is TRBV5-1, the J call TRBJ2-2, with 7 nucleotides matching TRBD2. V was clipped by 3 bases and J by 4 bases; unmatched bases: 6. The germline CDR1 and CDR2 sequences are SGHRS and YFSETQ. The CDR3 is 15 residues long.

The chain has TRBV15 and TRBJ1-4; D might be TRBD1 (5 bases). The germline CDR1 and CDR2 sequences are LNHNV and YYDKDF (reference sequence). Trimming removed 3 bases from V and 8 bases from J, with 13 bases in between. CDR3 length equals 14 residues. DNA of the CDR3: TGTGCCACCAGCAGGGACCTAAACAGGGAAAAACTGTTTTTT. Translation: CATSRDLNREKLFF.

The chain employs TRBV5-1 and TRBJ2-7; 10 bases map to TRBD1. Trimming took 0 bases from V and 7 from J; bases not matched to a gene: 7. The CDR3 is 15 residues long. Per germline, CDR1 SGHRS and CDR2 YFSETQ. CDR3 residues: CASSLALTGGEEQYF. The CDR3 DNA follows: TGCGCCAGCAGCTTGGCCTTGACAGGGGGCGAAGAGCAGTACTTC.

This chain uses TRBV3-1 (or the pseudogene TRBV3-2) with TRBJ1-1; 8 nucleotides align to TRBD1. V lost 1 base, J lost 0 bases, and 10 bases stayed unmatched. This CDR3 has 18 amino acids. Germline V gives CDR1 LGHDT, CDR2 YNNKEL (reference sequence). The CDR3: CASSQAPGTGSVNTEAFF. CDR3 in DNA: TGTGCCAGCAGCCAAGCCCCCGGGACAGGAAGTGTGAACACTGAAGCTTTCTTT.

The rearrangement uses TRBV28 and TRBJ1-5, with D perhaps matching TRBD1 (5 bases). V lost 6 bases to trimming and J lost 5 bases, with 17 bases between them. This CDR3 is 15 amino acids long. Germline CDR1 MDHEN, CDR2 SYDVKM. CDR3: CASSRGQGSDQPQHF. In DNA, the CDR3 is TGTGCCAGCAGCCGTGGGCAGGGAAGTGATCAGCCCCAGCATTTT.

This clone occurred a few times. The chain has TRBV5-1 and TRBJ2-7; D may be TRBD2 (6 bases). Germline V gene sequence: CDR1 SGHRS, CDR2 YFSETQ. The CDR3 is 15 residues long. The V end was cut by 0 bases, the J end by 0 bases, with 10 bases between. CDR3 nucleotide sequence: TGCGCCAGCAGCTTGGCGGGGGAGAGCTCCTACGAGCAGTACTTC. Translated: CASSLAGESSYEQYF.

This chain uses TRBV5-5 with TRBJ2-2; TRBD1 matches at 7 bases. Germline CDR1 SGHKS, CDR2 YYEKEE (reference sequence). This CDR3 is 16 amino acids long. The V gene end was trimmed by 4 bases and the J gene end by 0 bases; junction bases not matched to a gene: 6. CDR3 sequence: CASSPWGQSNTGELFF. The CDR3 DNA is TGTGCCAGCAGCCCCTGGGGACAGTCGAACACCGGGGAGCTGTTTTTT.